This is a list of T cell receptor beta chains from one sample in a study of T cell responses to AZD1222 COVID-19 vaccine. The protocol was immunoSEQ multiplex PCR, while the TCRdb copy is restricted to in-frame clones and leaves out a portion. The sample includes about 100,000 clones, around 87% of them seen just once. This specimen consisted of peripheral blood, obtained on day 0 of MenACWY control vaccination. All receptors come from an adult in good health. CDR3s include the opening cysteine and the closing phenylalanine or tryptophan.

TRBV29-1,TRBJ2-1,CSVATASSDATNEQFF
TRBV9,TRBJ2-2,CASSSNTGELFF
TRBV3-1/TRBV3-2,TRBJ2-2,CASSQVTSGAVGELFF
TRBV28,TRBJ1-5,CASSFWGADQPQHF
TRBV3-1/TRBV3-2,TRBJ2-7,CASSQAPFGFYEQYF
TRBV6-5,TRBJ1-1,CASDLLGRGDTEAFF
TRBV7-2,TRBJ1-5,CASSSRDREGQPQHF
TRBV11-3,TRBJ2-2,CASDKGGNTGELFF
TRBV4-3,TRBJ1-1,CASSQDRRLTEAFF
TRBV7-9,TRBJ1-6,CASSLAGDSPLHF
TRBV6-2/TRBV6-3,TRBJ2-2,CASSYDPVPSNTGELFF
TRBV30,TRBJ2-3,CAWRVGLAGGYTQYF
TRBV6-1,TRBJ1-3,CASSGRGGAAGNTIYF
TRBV4-3,TRBJ1-1,CASSQGGVNTEAFF
TRBV7-2,TRBJ1-2,CASSWEGGFYGYTF
TRBV18,TRBJ2-3,CASSPRTSATDTQYF
TRBV5-1,TRBJ2-5,CASSVAGSRTQYF
TRBV11-3,TRBJ2-2,CASSSGLAGGPDTGELFF
TRBV6-5,TRBJ1-2,CASSFSTAAYNTYTF
TRBV12-3/TRBV12-4,TRBJ2-7,CASSLPPGEQYF
TRBV4-3,TRBJ2-7,CASSQEFRATYEQYF
TRBV10-3,TRBJ2-7,CAMGPGLAGGSYEQYF
TRBV30,TRBJ1-3,CAWNIAAGNTIYF
TRBV28,TRBJ2-7,CASRRAPPYEQYF
TRBV30,TRBJ1-6,CAWSVFSHTVRSPLHF
TRBV11-2,TRBJ1-1,CASSRGGNLEAFF
TRBV5-1,TRBJ1-4,CASSLEGRGEKLFF
TRBV11-2,TRBJ2-5,CASSFTEETQYF
TRBV28,TRBJ1-2,CASSSIRDLGYGYTF
TRBV6-1,TRBJ1-1,CASSEAPLTDTEAFF
TRBV6-1,TRBJ1-4,CASSEDGVSSYEKLFF
TRBV11-2,TRBJ1-2,CASSLEVPRAHGYTF
TRBV27,TRBJ2-3,CASSLFPGGSSTDTQYF
TRBV7-8,TRBJ1-2,CASTTAGQGNGYTF
TRBV7-8,TRBJ2-5,CASSLGTSVGYQETQYF
TRBV19,TRBJ1-5,CASSIGEGDNQPQHF
TRBV12-3/TRBV12-4,TRBJ2-7,CASSFRVREQYF
TRBV4-1,TRBJ2-7,CASSQVGQRSYEQYF
TRBV7-7,TRBJ2-1,CASSRDLVYNEQFF
TRBV2,TRBJ1-6,CASSLTDSANSPLHF
TRBV28,TRBJ1-2,CATSSQAYGYTF
TRBV4-1,TRBJ1-5,CASSQDPRISGSNQPQHF
TRBV20-1,TRBJ1-2,CSAPDTYGYTF
TRBV5-1,TRBJ1-3,CASRQSSGNTIYF
TRBV30,TRBJ1-5,CAWSVPVTGGQPQHF